This TCR beta chain is drawn from a study of blood T cell repertoires in COVID-19. Trimming removed 11 bases from V and 0 bases from J, with 10 bases in between. The CDR3 runs 12 residues. Germline CDR1 and CDR2: MNHEY and SVGAGI. Libraries were prepared by immunoSEQ multiplex PCR; TCRdb keeps only in-frame clonotypes and omits some of them. The repertoire has 35,000 to 55,000 clones, around 88% of them found once; the top ten carry 3.7%. Sequencing used peripheral blood. The clonotype was recovered from a human donor in a cohort sampled during active COVID-19. The rearrangement links TRBV6-5 to TRBJ1-1; D perhaps matches TRBD1 (5 bases). CDR3 region: CASDSMNTEAFF. CDR3 nucleotide sequence: TGTGCCTCCGACAGCATGAACACTGAAGCTTTCTTT.